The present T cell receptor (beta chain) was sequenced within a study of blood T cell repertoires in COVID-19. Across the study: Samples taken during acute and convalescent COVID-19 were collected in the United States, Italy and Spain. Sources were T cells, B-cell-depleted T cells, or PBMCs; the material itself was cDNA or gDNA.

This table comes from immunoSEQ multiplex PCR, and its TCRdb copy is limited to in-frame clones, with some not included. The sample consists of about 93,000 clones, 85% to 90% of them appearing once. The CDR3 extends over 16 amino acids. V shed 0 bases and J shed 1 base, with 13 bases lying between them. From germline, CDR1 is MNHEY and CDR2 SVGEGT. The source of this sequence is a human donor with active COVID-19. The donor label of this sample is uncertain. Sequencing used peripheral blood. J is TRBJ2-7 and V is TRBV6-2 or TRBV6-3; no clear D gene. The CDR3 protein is CASSYSYAFPSYEQYF. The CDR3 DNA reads TGTGCCAGCAGTTACTCGTATGCGTTCCCGTCCTACGAGCAGTACTTC.